This TCR beta chain was sequenced during a study of CD8 T cells in Susac syndrome. Random hexamers were used to reverse transcribe an amount of about 0.45 to 1 ug RNA. An immunoSEQ multiplex PCR amplified TCR beta CDR3 over 54 Vbeta and 13 Jbeta. TCRdb reanalysed the immunoSEQ multiplex PCR reads using MiXCR and keeps one entry per CDR3 protein. The sample yields about 150,000 distinct CDR3 sequences, about 94% seen once. Study-level results: That the number of individuals in its TCR sequencing and HLA analysis was relatively small was acknowledged by the study.

V lost 4 bases and J lost 7, with 18 bases in between. Germline-derived CDR1 and CDR2 are SGDLS and YYNGEE. The CDR3 length is 15 residues. On this clonotype: The antigen is not known.

The chain links TRBV9 to TRBJ2-1; D perhaps matches TRBD1 (5 bases). Input material: CD8+ T cells from PBMCs. This clonotype originated in a human donor with multiple sclerosis. Written as DNA, the CDR3 is TGTGCCAGCAGCCTAGGACACGGACACCTAAATGAGCAGTTCTTC. It specifies CASSLGHGHLNEQFF. The variable domain in full, completed from reference TRBV9 and TRBJ2-1, reads DSGVTQTPKHLITATGQRVTLRCSPRSGDLSVYWYQQSLDQGLQFLIQYYNGEERAKGNILERFSAQQFPDLHSELNLSSLELGDSALYFCASSLGHGHLNEQFFGPGTRLTVL.